These 8 T cell receptor beta chains were sequenced from one sample in a study of patients and donors after allogeneic stem cell transplantation. TCRdb re-called the RT-PCR reads with MiXCR, one entry per CDR3 protein. The sample carries approximately 220,000 distinct CDR3 sequences, over 30% recorded once. The sequencing sample was made of blood, either unsorted or a sorted T cell fraction (not recorded which). Receptors originate from a human donor who was either an allogeneic HSCT recipient or a stem cell or donor lymphocyte infusion donor (not recorded which). It is not recorded whose cells these are; they may come from a transplant donor.

The rearrangement uses TRBV12-3 or TRBV12-4 and TRBJ1-1; D is perhaps TRBD1 (6 bases). V was pared by 0 bases and J by 2 bases, with 10 bases between. The CDR3 covers 15 residues. The CDR3 sequence is CASSLAKGVNTEAFF. The CDR3 nucleotides read TGTGCCAGCAGTTTAGCTAAGGGGGTAAACACTGAAGCTTTCTTT.

V gene TRBV20-1 combines with J gene TRBJ1-2, with D unclear. The CDR3 has 13 amino acids. The V and J ends lost 5 bases and 1 base respectively, with 11 bases between them. In germline, CDR1 is DFQATT, CDR2 SNEGSKA (reference sequence). The CDR3 is CSAAPLLNYGYTF. CDR3 DNA sequence: TGCAGTGCTGCTCCCCTTCTTAACTATGGCTACACCTTC.

The chain uses TRBV29-1 and TRBJ2-2, with a weak D call TRBD1 (5 bases). The CDR3 consists of 14 residues. V shed 1 base and J shed 2 bases, with 8 bases lying between them. Germline CDR1 is SQVTM and CDR2 is ANQGSEA. CDR3 region: CSVEGTINTGELFF. For the CDR3, the DNA is TGCAGCGTTGAAGGGACAATTAACACCGGGGAGCTGTTTTTT.

This clonotype has a single count. The CDR3 spells CASSRQGRLSYEQYF. DNA for the CDR3: TGTGCCAGCAGCCGACAGGGGAGACTCTCCTACGAGCAGTACTTC. The gene calls are TRBV3-1 and TRBJ2-7; 8 nucleotides match TRBD1. The V gene end was trimmed by 4 bases and the J gene end by 0 bases; junction bases not matched to a gene: 5. The CDR3 length is 15 residues. Germline V gene lookup returns CDR1 LGHDT and CDR2 YNNKEL (reference sequence).

This chain joins TRBV20-1 and TRBJ1-2; 7 bases line up with TRBD1. CDR3 length: 14 residues. Germline trimming cut 2 bases from V and 2 bases from J; bases unmatched to any gene: 5. CDR1 is DFQATT and CDR2 is SNEGSKA in the germline V gene (reference sequence). CDR3 bases: TGCAGTGCTAGATACAGGGGAAACAACTATGGCTACACCTTC. Protein: CSARYRGNNYGYTF.

CDR3 bases: TGTGCCAGCAGCCGTCGGGGGGAGGGCCACACTGAAGCTTTCTTT. Its translation: CASSRRGEGHTEAFF. The gene calls are TRBV7-2 and TRBJ1-1, with a tentative D call TRBD1 (5 bases). Germline assignment: CDR1 SGHTA and CDR2 FQGNSA. This CDR3 is 15 amino acids long. The germline V and J ends were trimmed by 5 bases and 3 bases, with 16 bases remaining between them.

This clonotype has just a few counts. This chain's CDR3 is CASSQVRQASYNSPLHF. CDR3 nucleotide sequence: TGTGCCAGCAGCCAAGTTCGGCAGGCCTCCTATAATTCACCCCTCCACTTT. The V call is TRBV4-2, the J call TRBJ1-6; D not certain. From germline, CDR1 is LGHNA and CDR2 YNFKEQ. The CDR3 loop spans 17 amino acids. V lost 1 base to trimming and J lost 0 bases, with 10 bases between them.

This clonotype was detected only a few times. V usage is TRBV7-9 and J usage is TRBJ2-1; D gene ambiguous. The CDR3 covers 14 residues. V was cut by 1 base and J by 4 bases, with 8 bases left in between. Per germline, CDR1 SEHNR and CDR2 FQNEAQ (reference sequence). For the CDR3, the DNA is TGTGCCAGCAGCTTAGGGGGTCTGTACAATGAGCAGTTCTTC. This translates into CASSLGGLYNEQFF.